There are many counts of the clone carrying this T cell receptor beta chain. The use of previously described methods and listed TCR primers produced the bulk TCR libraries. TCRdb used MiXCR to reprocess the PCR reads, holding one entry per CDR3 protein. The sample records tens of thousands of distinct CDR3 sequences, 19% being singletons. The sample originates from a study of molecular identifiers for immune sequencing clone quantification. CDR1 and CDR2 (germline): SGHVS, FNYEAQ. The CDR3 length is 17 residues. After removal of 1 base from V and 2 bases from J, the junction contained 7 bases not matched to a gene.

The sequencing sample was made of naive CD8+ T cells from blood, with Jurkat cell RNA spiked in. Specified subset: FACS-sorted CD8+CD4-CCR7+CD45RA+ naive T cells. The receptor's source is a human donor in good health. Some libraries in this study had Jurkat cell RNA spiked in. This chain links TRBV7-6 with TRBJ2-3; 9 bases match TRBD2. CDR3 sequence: CASSLDVAGASTDTQYF. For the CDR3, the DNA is TGTGCCAGCAGCTTAGATGTAGCGGGGGCCTCCACAGATACGCAGTATTTT.